The sequence of this TCR beta chain was determined in a study of T cell responses to AZD1222 COVID-19 vaccine. Overall study findings and caveats: Unmutated variant regions reportedly attract nearly half of all spike-specific TCRs. After two AZD1222 doses, spike-specific TCR breadth and depth rose versus day 0. Baseline antibody screening turned up just six seropositive AZD1222 recipients.

As regards this clone: The target antigen is unknown.

Here immunoSEQ multiplex PCR was the method, and the copy in TCRdb shows in-frame clones only, minus some. This table has around 130,000 clones, approximately 92% appearing once. Sample: peripheral blood, taken 28 days after the second dose of the MenACWY control vaccine. This TCR derives from an adult who received the MenACWY meningococcal vaccine as a control.

CDR3 in amino acids: CASSERGQGARYEQYV. The CDR3 coding sequence is TGTGCCAGCAGCGAAAGGGGACAGGGGGCGCGCTACGAGCAGTACGTC. The chain employs TRBV21-1 and TRBJ2-7; TRBD1 reflects the table's D call only, with no check against the DNA. TRBV21-1 is assigned pseudogene status. The CDR3 length is 16 residues.